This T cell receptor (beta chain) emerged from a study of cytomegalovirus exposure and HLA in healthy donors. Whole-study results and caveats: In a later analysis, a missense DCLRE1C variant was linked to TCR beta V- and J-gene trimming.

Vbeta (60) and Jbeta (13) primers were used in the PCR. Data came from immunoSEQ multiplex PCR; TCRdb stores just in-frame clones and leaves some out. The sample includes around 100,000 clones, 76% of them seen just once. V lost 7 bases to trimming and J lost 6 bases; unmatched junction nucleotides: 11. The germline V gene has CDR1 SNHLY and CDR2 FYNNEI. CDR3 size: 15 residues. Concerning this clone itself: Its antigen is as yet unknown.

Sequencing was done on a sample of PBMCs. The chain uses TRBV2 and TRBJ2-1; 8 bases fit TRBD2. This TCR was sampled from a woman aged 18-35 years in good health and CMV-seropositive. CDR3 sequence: CASTQASGSVNEQFF. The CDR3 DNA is TGTGCCAGCACCCAGGCGAGCGGGAGTGTCAATGAGCAGTTCTTC.